These 10 T cell receptor beta chains originate from one sample sequenced in a study of cytomegalovirus exposure and HLA in healthy donors. PCR was performed using 60 Vbeta and 13 Jbeta primers. Some clones are missing from TCRdb's copy, which holds only in-frame ones; the method was immunoSEQ multiplex PCR. The sample carries approximately 150,000 clones, roughly 76% recorded once. Source material: PBMCs. The receptors were sampled from a woman aged 18-29 years in good health and CMV-seropositive.

The V call is TRBV21-1, the J call TRBJ1-4; the table's D call TRBD1 went unverified against the DNA. TRBV21-1 counts as a pseudogene. This CDR3 is 13 amino acids long. CDR3 sequence reads: CASRVRVGGKLFF. Written as DNA, the CDR3 is TGTGCCAGCAGAGTCAGGGTTGGTGGAAAACTGTTTTTT.

The rearrangement links TRBV6-5 to TRBJ1-1; perhaps TRBD1 as D (5 bases). With 6 bases removed from V and 3 bases from J, the gap between germline ends came to 5 bases. Germline V CDR1 and CDR2: MNHEY, SVGAGI. The CDR3 consists of 11 residues. CDR3 amino acids: CASRGHTEAFF. CDR3 DNA sequence: TGTGCCAGCAGGGGGCACACTGAAGCTTTCTTT.

The V and J genes are TRBV30 and TRBJ2-2; 9 nucleotides agree with TRBD2. V shed 5 bases and J 3 bases; nucleotides not matched to a gene: 10. The CDR3 is made up of 16 amino acids. Looked up from germline, CDR1 is GTSNPN and CDR2 is SVGIG (reference sequence). CDR3 in DNA: TGTGCCTGGTTTTCGGGCGGGGGGGCCGACACCGGGGAGCTGTTTTTT. Translated: CAWFSGGGADTGELFF.

V and J are TRBV10-3 and TRBJ2-7, with TRBD1 matching over 7 bases. The CDR3 contains 14 residues. Germline V gene lookup returns CDR1 ENHRY and CDR2 SYGVKD. Trimming took 6 bases from V and 2 from J; bases not matched to a gene: 7. The CDR3 spells CAISKGDRAYEQYF. The CDR3 bases are TGTGCCATCAGCAAAGGGGACAGAGCCTACGAGCAGTACTTC.

V is TRBV19 and J is TRBJ1-1, with TRBD1 matching 8 bases. Germline CDR1 is LNHDA and CDR2 is SQIVND (reference sequence). With 3 bases clipped from V and 6 bases from J, the junction kept 6 bases outside the gene matches. The CDR3 spans 14 residues. The CDR3 DNA reads as TGTGCCAGTAGTATTACAGGGGGACGCGCTGAAGCTTTCTTT. Translated: CASSITGGRAEAFF.

This rearrangement joins TRBV29-1 to TRBJ2-2, with D possibly being TRBD2 (5 bases). The CDR3 contains 16 residues. The germline CDR1 and CDR2 sequences are SQVTM and ANQGSEA. V lost 4 bases to trimming and J lost 6 bases, with 21 bases between them. CDR3 in amino acids: CSVGFVGISAAGELFF. The CDR3 DNA reads as TGCAGCGTTGGATTTGTCGGGATAAGTGCGGCCGGGGAGCTGTTTTTT.

This rearrangement joins TRBV4-1 to TRBJ1-5; TRBD1 matches at 7 bases. Per germline, CDR1 MGHRA and CDR2 YSYEKL. J gave up 4 bases and V 4 bases, and 7 bases lay outside the gene matches. CDR3 size: 15 residues. The CDR3 sequence: CASSLVGTENQPQHF. In nucleotides, the CDR3 is TGCGCCAGCAGCCTCGTCGGGACAGAGAATCAGCCCCAGCATTTT.

The rearrangement links TRBV18 to TRBJ2-7, with D possibly being TRBD2 (5 bases). The germline V gene encodes CDR1 KGHSH and CDR2 LQKENI. The CDR3 consists of 13 residues. V gave up 3 bases and J gave up 6 bases, with 12 bases separating them. The CDR3 sequence is CASSPPDWREQYF. For the CDR3, the DNA is TGTGCCAGCTCACCCCCGGACTGGCGCGAGCAGTACTTC.

This clone was detected once. This chain joins TRBV5-1 and TRBJ2-1; weak D call: TRBD2 (5 bases). Trimming removed 6 bases from V and 8 bases from J, with 18 bases in between. CDR1 is SGHRS, CDR2 YFSETQ, per germline. The CDR3 sequence is 14 residues long. The DNA of the CDR3 is TGCGCCAGCAATTACGGCGGGCTGGACTATGAGCAGTTCTTC. This translates into CASNYGGLDYEQFF.

The chain carries TRBV5-8 and TRBJ1-3; D not certain. Germline V gene data show CDR1 as SGHTS and CDR2 as YDEGEE. V dropped 4 bases and J dropped 4 bases, with 18 bases sitting between them. The CDR3 length is 16 residues. In nucleotides, the CDR3 is TGTGCCAGCAGCCCACGGCTTACGGGTCTGGGAAACACCATATATTTT. This gives the protein CASSPRLTGLGNTIYF.